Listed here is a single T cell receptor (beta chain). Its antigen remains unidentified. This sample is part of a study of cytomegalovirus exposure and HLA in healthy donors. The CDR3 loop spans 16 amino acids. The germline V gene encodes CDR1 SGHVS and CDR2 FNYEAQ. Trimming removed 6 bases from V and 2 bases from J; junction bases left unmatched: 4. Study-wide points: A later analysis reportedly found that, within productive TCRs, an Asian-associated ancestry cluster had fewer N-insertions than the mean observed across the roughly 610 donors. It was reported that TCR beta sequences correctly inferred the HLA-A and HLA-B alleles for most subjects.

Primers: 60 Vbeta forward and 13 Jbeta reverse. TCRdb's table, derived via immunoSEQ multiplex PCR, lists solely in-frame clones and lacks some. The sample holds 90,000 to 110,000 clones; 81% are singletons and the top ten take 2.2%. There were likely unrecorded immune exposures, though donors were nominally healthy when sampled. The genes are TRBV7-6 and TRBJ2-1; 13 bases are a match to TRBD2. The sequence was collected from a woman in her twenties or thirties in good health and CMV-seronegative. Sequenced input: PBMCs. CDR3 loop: CASRPTSGRAYNEQFF. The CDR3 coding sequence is TGTGCCAGCAGACCTACTAGCGGGAGGGCCTACAATGAGCAGTTCTTC.